The entry below describes one TCR beta chain. The antigen is unknown. Trimming at V came to 5 bases and at J to 2 bases, leaving 6 bases not matched to a gene. CDR1 is MNHEY, CDR2 SVGEGT, per germline. This CDR3 comprises 14 residues. These data belong to a study of T cell responses to AZD1222 COVID-19 vaccine. General study points: Spike-specific TCR breadth and depth grew following two AZD1222 doses. Reports say nearly half of spike-specific TCRs go after unmutated variant regions. CD4 TCRs associated with vaccination spanned spike, dominating at 160-218 and 743-854.

Assay: immunoSEQ multiplex PCR; the TCRdb copy retains only in-frame clones and omits some. The sample consists of roughly 120,000 clones, approximately 83% of them appearing once. This rearrangement joins TRBV6-2 or TRBV6-3 to TRBJ2-7; 7 nucleotides line up with TRBD1. This receptor was obtained from an adult in good health. The sequences come from peripheral blood, collected on day 0 of MenACWY control vaccination. CDR3 bases: TGTGCCAGCAGTGCCCGGGACAGTCCCTACGAGCAGTACTTC. Amino acids: CASSARDSPYEQYF.